The T cell receptor (beta chain) under discussion was sequenced for a study of blood T cell repertoires in COVID-19 (dated by TCRdb to about 2020). Describing the broader study: Samples from collaborators originated in the United States, Italy and Spain and spanned both the acute and convalescent phases of COVID-19. The prospective study material was composed of cDNA or gDNA derived from T cells, B-cell-depleted T cells, or PBMCs. Deeply sampled blood TCRbeta repertoires from subjects exposed to, actively infected with, or recovered from COVID-19 were included in the dataset. The repertoires were released in a freely available public database intended as a resource for research on the immune response to SARS-CoV-2. Samples were obtained from the ongoing ImmuneRACE study (first 160 participants) and from 1,254 subjects provided by 6 global collaborators. Sample metadata almost always included a de-identified subject ID, COVID-19 status, age in years and sex. Where available, HLA class I and class II types were taken from metadata supplied by the sample provider and were not determined by assay-based typing.

Here is what the overall study found, with its caveats: The quantity of clinical and demographic metadata differed by source and by participant and was supplied without curation.

The collaborating institutions used their own protocols to collect whole blood in K2EDTA tubes. For TCRbeta analysis, collaborators shipped samples as frozen whole blood, isolated PBMCs, or DNA extracted from either of those sample types. In the germline V gene, CDR1 corresponds to SGHDT and CDR2 to YYEEEE. Germline trimming: 4 bases from V, 1 base from J; junction bases outside gene matches: 9. Counted from cysteine to phenylalanine, this CDR3 has 16 amino acids. Only the CDR3 DNA stays, 48 bases, in frame from base 1. This clone has only one observation. The clone's antigen remains unknown. Base qualities are not provided; no much larger clone lies one nucleotide away. TCRbeta CDR3 regions were amplified from genomic DNA using the immunoSEQ Assay, a bias-controlled multiplex PCR. On the study's bioinformatics: The number of nucleated cells in each sample was estimated by amplification of reference gene primers within the assay. Sequence reads were collapsed and filtered to measure the absolute abundance of every unique TCRbeta CDR3 rearrangement. Productive Simpson clonality was computed per sample as the square root of Simpson's diversity index over productive rearrangements. In TCRdb, the immuneACCESS table is reduced to in-frame sequences with V and J assigned. These tables do not hold every clone; where another copy was compared, an unresolved V gene accounts for under half, and the others remain unexplained. That table is the source of V, J and clone size, and D and trimming were worked out from the DNA. In this sample the table shows about 15,000 clones, approximately 84% of which occur a single time. The top ten hold about 18% of the sample.

The sample comprised peripheral blood. The rearrangement combines TRBV5-6 with TRBJ2-5; 8 nucleotides in the junction match TRBD1. The TCR originated in a human donor in a cohort sampled during active COVID-19. This receptor carries the CDR3 CASSPTGTGFQETQYF. The DNA is TGTGCCAGCAGCCCAACCGGGACAGGCTTCCAAGAGACCCAGTACTTC.